This T cell receptor (beta chain) was captured in a study of cytomegalovirus exposure and HLA in healthy donors (dated by TCRdb to the late 2010s). For context, the study as a whole: An earlier analysis of approximately 550 of the donors reported 250 to 300 Gb of sequence data and 100 million to 130 million unique TCR beta sequences from 150 million to 200 million T cells. On average, around 230,000 unique TCR beta nucleotide sequences were sequenced per donor among 398 genotyped donors of the cohort, with about 19% of those sequences being non-productive. The number of donors typed differed by locus, with about 629-640 for A, B, C, DRB1 and DQB1, roughly 520 for DQA1, 606 for DPA1, and 472 for DPB1. In the later analysis, no new phenotypic data were used to find candidate immune exposures; instead, reliance was placed on TCR beta sequences and their occurrence across donors. High-throughput TCR immunosequencing, statistical association of individual TCRs with disease status, and machine learning were combined to predict cytomegalovirus infection status. In a later analysis, previously published TCR beta repertoires from 550 to 750 donors were re-analyzed and high-resolution HLA genotyping was added so that TCR occurrence patterns could be studied. Because of strong linkage in the cohort, five DR-DQ haplotypes were treated as single units for association and clustering. A later genetic analysis used genome-wide SNP genotypes for about 55% of the 666 donors, treating that subset as a discovery cohort. All discovery cohort repertoires had been generated using a single sequencing platform. Around 320 gigabases of sequencing data and around 87 million unique TCR sequences were included in an early release covering 550 to 800 HLA-typed donors. In an earlier analysis of several hundred of the donors, high-throughput TCR beta sequencing was used to judge whether each TCR beta V gene segment behaved as functional or pseudogenic. Donor age, sex, ethnicity and CMV serostatus were compiled together with the repertoire data. Among the roughly 400 genotyped donors, approximately 82% belonged to the genetic ancestry cluster associated with self-reported Caucasian donors. The study aimed to test whether signatures of past pathogen exposure could be identified by cataloging public T cell receptors. Both class I and class II loci were covered by HLA typing, at four-digit resolution. The study used immunosequencing to profile the T cell repertoires of some 600 subjects and linked those repertoires to cytomegalovirus serostatus. Besides the first cohort of 666 subjects, a separate validation cohort made up of 120 or so different subjects was used. The investigation overall reported the following: At a false discovery rate of 0.05, a later analysis linked about 16,000 TCR beta sequences to specific HLA alleles. The 87-base-pair reads could not distinguish some IMGT-functional V segments, including TRBV6-2 and TRBV6-3, so those segments were excluded. A later analysis found that TCR association rates varied across HLA loci, with DRB1 alleles showing the most associated TCRs and HLA-C alleles the fewest. Several of the top co-occurrence clusters appeared to be linked to parvovirus B19, influenza, CMV and Epstein-Barr virus, according to a later analysis. It was suggested by the authors that the approach could potentially be generalized to other disease states and immunological phenotypes. Compared with equally common non-associated chains, HLA-associated TCR beta chains in a later analysis were more clonally expanded and had lower generation probabilities. When HLA alleles, especially DR and DQ, strongly co-occurred, TCR associations were difficult to assign to individual alleles. In vitro tests confirmed that a few of the cytomegalovirus-associated TCR beta chains recognize cytomegalovirus antigens. Presence/absence analyses assumed roughly uniform sequencing depth across donors, an assumption that may not hold. According to a later analysis, most CMV-associated TCR beta chains appeared to be HLA-restricted, and the HLA associations seemed to be driven largely by CMV exposure. According to a later genetic analysis, donors in an Asian-associated ancestry cluster had fewer N-insertions in productive TCRs than the roughly 660-donor mean. A further reported finding was that TCR beta sequences accurately predicted the HLA-A and HLA-B alleles for most subjects in the first cohort. Most TCR sequences were seen in very few donors, while some public TCRs were found in many individuals. The study gave a list of 150 to 200 TCR beta chains associated with cytomegalovirus. The classifier was reported to diagnose cytomegalovirus status with high specificity and sensitivity in both the original cohort and the validation cohort. A group of highly shared sequence variants was considered likely to be a technical artifact of the sequencing pipeline. V-gene and J-gene trimming of TCR beta chains was associated with a missense DCLRE1C variant in a later genetic analysis, and the association was replicated in an independent cohort. HLA typing was unavailable for some donors at each locus, so association tests used only the typed subset. In this cohort, only TCR beta chains were sequenced, and detectable features were limited by the absence of alpha or paired-chain data. Because counts were too low, around 17 rarely observed V segments, including chromosome 9 orphons, were left out of the earlier analysis of a few hundred of the donors. Correlated functional status among segregating V segments might be attributable to linkage disequilibrium, but an unknown experimental factor could not be ruled out. In an earlier analysis of more than 450 of the donors, most TCR beta V segments were observed in productive rearrangements about 87% or about 30% of the time, broadly matching IMGT annotations. CMV serostatus was the only immune exposure information available for the cohort.

Library construction relied on the immunoSEQ multiplex PCR assay. The multiplex PCR relied on a mix of 60 forward primers for TCR Vbeta segments and 13 reverse primers for TCR Jbeta segments. The CDR3 region of rearranged TCR beta genes was amplified from genomic DNA by a multiplex PCR assay. Amplified TCR beta libraries were sequenced as 87-base-pair reads on the Illumina HiSeq System. The study's own analysis went as follows. Across the 670 or so repertoires, a later analysis counted approximately 83 million unique TCR beta chains, some 11 million of which were shared by at least two donors. Raw reads were error-corrected and collapsed into unique sequences by a nearest-neighbor algorithm in which closely related sequences were merged to remove PCR and sequencing errors. CDR3 sequences were aligned to IMGT reference sequences to assign V, D and J gene segments. Each retained sequence needed at least a six-nucleotide match to both a V gene segment and a J gene segment. Rearrangements were called productive when the CDR3 lacked stop codons and stayed in frame with V and J; all others were non-productive. CDR3 was defined by IMGT convention, running from the second conserved V-encoded cysteine to the conserved J-encoded phenylalanine. Sequences without an unambiguous match to a single V gene segment were excluded from the earlier analysis of about 600 of the donors. An earlier analysis of 450 to 650 of the donors called V segments functional above 56.7% productive rearrangements and segregating when the between-donor standard deviation exceeded 5%. A statistical classification framework was built to diagnose cytomegalovirus status from the catalog of TCR beta chain sequences. V and J gene assignment, in a later analysis, came from comparing TCR nucleotide sequences with IMGT/GENE-DB human TR gene sequences. Using the TCRdist pipeline, a later analysis assigned CDR3 sequences along with most-parsimonious VDJ recombination scenarios. In a later analysis, each TCR beta chain was defined by its CDR3 amino acid sequence together with its V-gene family, and reads lacking a unique V-gene family were excluded. To address suspected cross-contamination and a sequencing artifact, a later analysis removed several hundred highly shared, low-generation-probability nucleotide sequences. A later analysis calculated a clonal expansion index for each public chain from normalized within-repertoire ranks of inferred template counts. A later analysis computed generation probabilities with a VDJ recombination model fitted to out-of-frame rearrangements, and checked the results against IGoR. Hypergeometric tests were used in a later analysis to score TCR-TCR, TCR-HLA and TCR-CMV co-occurrence, with a repertoire-size bias correction applied to the TCR pairs. In a later analysis, false discovery rates were estimated by permuting HLA or CMV assignments 20 times. In a later analysis, co-occurring TCRs were grouped with DBSCAN, and TCRdist sequence similarity was added when clustering was performed within HLA-allele-positive subsets. For co-occurrence clustering, repertoires with fewer than 30,000 or more than 120,000 public chains were excluded, along with four to six repertoires with anomalous nucleotide sharing. Entries here come from immuneACCESS through TCRdb and include only in-frame sequences with V and J called. Some clones fail to appear in such tables; in the studies checked, an unresolved V gene covers under half of the shortfall, and the cause of the remainder is unknown. That table furnishes V, J and clone size, whereas the DNA furnished D and trimming. This sample holds about 120,000 clones; roughly four fifths were observed only once. 1.5% of the sample lies in the top ten.

As concerns this clone: Which antigen it targets is not known. The sample holds no much larger clone one base away, and base qualities are not on file.

From the germline V gene, CDR1 is MNHEY and CDR2 is SVGAGI. The CDR3 holds 12 amino acids from the cysteine to the phenylalanine. Left in the record is the CDR3 DNA by itself, 36 bases read in frame from the first base. Trimming removed 2 bases from V and 16 bases from J, leaving 12 bases between the germline ends. The cohort consisted of some 730 healthy bone marrow donors. At the time of sampling, all cohort members were nominally healthy, though unrecorded immune exposures were likely present. The donor tested CMV seronegative and was one of the 352 seronegative cohort members. Every donor gave a peripheral blood sample, and the peripheral blood mononuclear cells from that sample were used for TCR beta sequencing. The Qiagen DNeasy Blood Extraction Kit was used to extract genomic DNA from the blood cell samples.

Recombination linked TRBV6-5 to TRBJ1-6; 5 matching bases give a weak D call of TRBD1. This sequence was found in a woman under 30 in good health and CMV-seronegative. Sequencing was performed on PBMCs. The CDR3 region reads CASSYQGSLLHF. The DNA sequence is TGTGCCAGCAGTTACCAGGGTAGTTTGCTCCACTTT.